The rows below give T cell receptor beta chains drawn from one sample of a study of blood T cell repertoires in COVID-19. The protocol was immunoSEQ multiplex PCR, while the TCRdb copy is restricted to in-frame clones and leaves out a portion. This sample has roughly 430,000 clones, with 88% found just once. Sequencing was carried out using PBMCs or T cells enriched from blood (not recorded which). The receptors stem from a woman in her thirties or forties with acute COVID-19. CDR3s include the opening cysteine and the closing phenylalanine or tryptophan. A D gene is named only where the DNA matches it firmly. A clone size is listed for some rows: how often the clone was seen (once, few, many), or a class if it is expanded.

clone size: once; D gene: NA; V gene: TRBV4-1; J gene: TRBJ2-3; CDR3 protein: CASSKVLARGTDTQYF; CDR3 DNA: TGCGCCAGCAGCAAAGTCCTAGCAAGGGGCACAGATACGCAGTATTTT
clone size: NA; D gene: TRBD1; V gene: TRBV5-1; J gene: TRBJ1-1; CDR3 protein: CASRPRGGQMNTEAFF; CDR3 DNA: TGCGCCAGCAGACCGAGAGGGGGCCAAATGAACACTGAAGCTTTCTTT
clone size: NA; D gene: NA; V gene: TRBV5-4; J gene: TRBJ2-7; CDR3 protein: CASSRGRGRAYEQYF; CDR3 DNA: TGTGCCAGCAGCCGGGGGAGGGGGAGGGCCTACGAGCAGTACTTC
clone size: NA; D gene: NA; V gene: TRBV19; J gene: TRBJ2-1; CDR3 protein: CASSSQLEQFF; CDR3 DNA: TGTGCCAGTAGTAGTCAGTTAGAGCAGTTCTTC
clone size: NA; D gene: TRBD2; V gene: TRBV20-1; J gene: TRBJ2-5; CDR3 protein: CSASRTTSGYQETQYF; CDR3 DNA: TGCAGTGCTAGTAGGACGACTAGCGGGTACCAAGAGACCCAGTACTTC
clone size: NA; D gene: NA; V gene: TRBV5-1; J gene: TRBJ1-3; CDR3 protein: CASSLSPTGPGNTIYF; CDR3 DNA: TGCGCCAGCAGCTTGAGTCCTACAGGGCCTGGAAACACCATATATTTT
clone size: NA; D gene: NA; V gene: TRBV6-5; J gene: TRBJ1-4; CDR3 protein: CASSYGPEANEKLFF; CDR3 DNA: TGTGCCAGCAGTTACGGCCCGGAGGCTAATGAAAAACTGTTTTTT
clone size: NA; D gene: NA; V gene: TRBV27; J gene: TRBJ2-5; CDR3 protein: CASSETGTYQETQYF; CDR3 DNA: TGTGCCAGCAGTGAAACAGGGACGTACCAAGAGACCCAGTACTTC
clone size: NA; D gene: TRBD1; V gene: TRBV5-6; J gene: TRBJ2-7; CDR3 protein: CASSSGTGAYEQYF; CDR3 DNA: TGTGCCAGCAGCTCCGGGACAGGGGCCTACGAGCAGTACTTC
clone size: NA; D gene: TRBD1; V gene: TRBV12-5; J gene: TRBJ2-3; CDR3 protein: CASGLYGTADTQYF; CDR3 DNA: TGTGCTAGTGGTTTGTATGGGACAGCAGATACGCAGTATTTT
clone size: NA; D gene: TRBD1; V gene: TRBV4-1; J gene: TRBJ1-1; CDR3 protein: CASSQDWVPGQGATEAFF; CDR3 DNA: TGCGCCAGCAGCCAAGATTGGGTCCCGGGACAGGGGGCTACTGAAGCTTTCTTT
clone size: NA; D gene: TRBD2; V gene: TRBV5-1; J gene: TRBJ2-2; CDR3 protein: CASSLTAGGGTGELFF; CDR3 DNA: TGCGCCAGCAGCTTGACAGCGGGGGGAGGCACCGGGGAGCTGTTTTTT
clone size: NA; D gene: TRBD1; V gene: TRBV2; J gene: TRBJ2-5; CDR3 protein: CASVGSDREETQYF; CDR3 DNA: TGTGCCAGCGTGGGGAGCGACAGGGAAGAGACCCAGTACTTC
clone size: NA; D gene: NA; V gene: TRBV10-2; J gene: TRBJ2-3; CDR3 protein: CASSEYDYTDTQYF; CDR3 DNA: TGCGCCAGCAGTGAGTACGACTACACAGATACGCAGTATTTT
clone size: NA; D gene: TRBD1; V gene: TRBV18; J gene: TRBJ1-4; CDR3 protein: CASSPYRGNEKLFF; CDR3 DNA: TGTGCCAGCTCACCGTACAGGGGAAATGAAAAACTGTTTTTT
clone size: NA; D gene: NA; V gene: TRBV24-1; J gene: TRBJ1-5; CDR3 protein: CATTDGNQPQHF; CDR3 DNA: TGTGCCACAACAGATGGGAATCAGCCCCAGCATTTT
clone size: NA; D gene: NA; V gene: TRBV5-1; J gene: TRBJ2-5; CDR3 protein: CASSPDPGETQYF; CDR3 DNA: TGCGCCAGCAGCCCTGATCCGGGAGAGACCCAGTACTTC
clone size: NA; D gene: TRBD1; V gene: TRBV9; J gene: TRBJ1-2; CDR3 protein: CASSVGRRTGLYGYTF; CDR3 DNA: TGTGCCAGCAGCGTAGGAAGAAGGACAGGGCTCTATGGCTACACCTTC
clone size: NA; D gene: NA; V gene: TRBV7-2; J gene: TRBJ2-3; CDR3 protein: CASSFGGQGDTQYF; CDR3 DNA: TGTGCCAGCAGCTTCGGAGGGCAGGGAGATACGCAGTATTTT
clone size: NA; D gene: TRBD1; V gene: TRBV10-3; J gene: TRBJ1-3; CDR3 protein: CAIRDRGTGNTIYF; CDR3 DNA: TGTGCCATCAGAGACAGGGGTACTGGAAACACCATATATTTT
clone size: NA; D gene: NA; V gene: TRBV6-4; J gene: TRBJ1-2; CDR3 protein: CASSLDSYGYTF; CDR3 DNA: TGTGCCAGCAGCCTCGACTCTTATGGCTACACCTTC
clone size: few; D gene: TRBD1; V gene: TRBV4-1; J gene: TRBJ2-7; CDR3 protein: CASSQGSGTVRHEQYF; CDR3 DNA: TGCGCCAGCAGCCAAGGATCTGGGACAGTACGGCACGAGCAGTACTTC